The T cell receptor (beta chain) described here comes from a study of cytomegalovirus exposure and HLA in healthy donors. The CDR3 is 15 residues long. Germline CDR1 is SGHVS and CDR2 is FQNEAQ. V dropped 2 bases and J dropped 8; count of bases not matched to a gene: 8. Both 60 Vbeta primers and 13 Jbeta primers went into the PCR. Generated by immunoSEQ multiplex PCR, the TCRdb table keeps only in-frame clones and is missing some. The sample has some 140,000 clones; roughly 80% are singletons. The origin of this receptor is a man under 40 in good health and CMV-seronegative. The V gene is TRBV7-8, the J gene TRBJ2-4; 8 positions match TRBD1. Sample: PBMCs. CDR3 sequence reads: CASSLFGTQGDIQYF. In nucleotides, the CDR3 is TGTGCCAGCAGCTTATTCGGAACACAGGGGGACATTCAGTACTTC.